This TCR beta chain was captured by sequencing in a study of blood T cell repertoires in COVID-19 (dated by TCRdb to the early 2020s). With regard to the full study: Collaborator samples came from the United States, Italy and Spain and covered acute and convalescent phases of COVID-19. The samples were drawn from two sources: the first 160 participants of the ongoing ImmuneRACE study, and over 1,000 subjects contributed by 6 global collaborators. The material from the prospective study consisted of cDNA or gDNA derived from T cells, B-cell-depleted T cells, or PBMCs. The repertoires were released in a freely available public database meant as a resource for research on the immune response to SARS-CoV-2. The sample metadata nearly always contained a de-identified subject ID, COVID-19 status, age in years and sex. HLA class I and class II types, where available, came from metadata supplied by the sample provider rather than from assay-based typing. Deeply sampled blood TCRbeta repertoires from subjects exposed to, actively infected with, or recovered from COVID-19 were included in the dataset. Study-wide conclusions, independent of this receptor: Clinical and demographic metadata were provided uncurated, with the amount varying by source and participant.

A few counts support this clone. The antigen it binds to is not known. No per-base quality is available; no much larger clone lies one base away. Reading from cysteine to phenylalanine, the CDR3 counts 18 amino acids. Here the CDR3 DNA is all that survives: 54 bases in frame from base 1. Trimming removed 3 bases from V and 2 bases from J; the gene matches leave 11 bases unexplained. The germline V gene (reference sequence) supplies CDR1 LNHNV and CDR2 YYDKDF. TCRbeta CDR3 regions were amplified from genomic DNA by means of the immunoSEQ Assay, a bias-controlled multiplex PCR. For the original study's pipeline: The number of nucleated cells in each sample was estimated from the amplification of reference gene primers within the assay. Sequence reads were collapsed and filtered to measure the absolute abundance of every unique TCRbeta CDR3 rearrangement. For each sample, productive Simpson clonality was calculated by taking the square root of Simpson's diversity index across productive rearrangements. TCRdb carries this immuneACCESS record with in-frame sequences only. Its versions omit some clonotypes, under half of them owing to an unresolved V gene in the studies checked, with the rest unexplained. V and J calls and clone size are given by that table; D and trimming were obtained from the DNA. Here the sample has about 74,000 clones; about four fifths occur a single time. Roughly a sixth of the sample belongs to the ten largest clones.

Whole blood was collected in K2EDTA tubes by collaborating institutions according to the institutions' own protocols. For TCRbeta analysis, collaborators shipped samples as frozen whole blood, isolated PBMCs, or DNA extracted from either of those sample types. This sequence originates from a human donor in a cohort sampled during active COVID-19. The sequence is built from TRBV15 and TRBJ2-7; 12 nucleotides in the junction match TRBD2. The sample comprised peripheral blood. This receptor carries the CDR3 CATSRGWGTSGRTYEQYF. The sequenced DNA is TGTGCCACCAGCAGGGGATGGGGGACTAGCGGGCGAACCTACGAGCAGTACTTC.